One sample yielded the 25 T cell receptor beta chains listed below, sequenced in a study of T cells after yellow fever vaccination (dated by TCRdb to between 2018 and 2020). The protocol used for the library was 5' RACE. Sequencing was carried out with an Illumina NovaSeq 6000. TCRdb reran the public reads through fastp at Q25 and MiXCR, keeping productive beta chains. Rows merge per CDR3 protein into single entries with the most common DNA and genes. The sample records approximately 130,000 distinct CDR3 sequences, around 15% of which are singletons. Around 40% of the sample lies in the top ten. Sample treatment or condition, as interpreted from the label and publication: live attenuated yellow fever vaccine strain. Specimen: CD8+ T cells sorted from PBMCs, collected 5 days after the yellow fever booster vaccination. The receptors derive from a man aged 18 to 30 who received the YFV17D yellow fever vaccine.

This clonotype was observed a handful of times. The genes are TRBV24-1 and TRBJ2-1, with D unresolved. CDR1 is KGHDR, CDR2 SFDVKD, per germline. The CDR3 runs 13 residues. The V end lost 3 bases, the J end lost 9 bases, and 11 bases lay between the germline ends. CDR3 sequence reads: CATSDLQVGEQFF. The CDR3 nucleotides are TGTGCCACCAGTGATCTCCAGGTGGGTGAGCAGTTCTTC.

In its sample, this clonotype was seen a few times. The CDR3 DNA sequence: TGTGCCAGCAGTTACTCCCCCTATGGCTACACCTTC. Translation: CASSYSPYGYTF. The chain recombines TRBV6-6 with TRBJ1-2; D is uncertain. Germline CDR1 is MNHNY and CDR2 is SVGAGI (reference sequence). The CDR3 has 12 residues. Between the trimmed V and J ends, which lost 0 bases and 4 bases, there was a span of 3 bases.

This clonotype was recorded at least ten times. The chain uses TRBV6-2 or TRBV6-3 and TRBJ2-2; D remains unclear. The CDR3 is 13 amino acids. V dropped 2 bases and J dropped 3 bases, with 4 bases sitting between them. The V gene's germline CDR1 is MNHEY and CDR2 SVGEGT. CDR3 residues: CASSYRDTGELFF. CDR3 in DNA: TGTGCCAGCAGTTACAGGGACACCGGGGAGCTGTTTTTT.

This clonotype was picked up a small number of times. J is TRBJ1-1 and V is TRBV12-3 or TRBV12-4; the D gene is possibly TRBD1 (5 bases). The V end lost 8 bases, the J end lost 1 base, and 11 bases lay between the germline ends. The CDR3 sequence is 13 residues long. CDR3 coding DNA: TGTGCCAGCGCCTGGGGCCCGAACACTGAAGCTTTCTTT. It codes for CASAWGPNTEAFF.

This clonotype came up a few times. The chain has TRBV7-6 and TRBJ2-1, with a possible D match to TRBD1 (6 bases). The V gene lost 5 bases and the J gene lost 1 base, with 12 bases spanning the gap. CDR1 SGHVS and CDR2 FNYEAQ come from the germline V gene. The CDR3 consists of 15 residues. CDR3 coding DNA: TGTGCCAGCAGCCGGGGACAATGGTCCTACAATGAGCAGTTCTTC. Translating it yields CASSRGQWSYNEQFF.

In its sample, this clonotype was seen a few times. The chain recombines TRBV19 with TRBJ2-1; D gene unclear. The CDR3 consists of 10 residues. The V end was cut by 7 bases, the J end by 10 bases, with 8 bases between. Germline V gives CDR1 LNHDA, CDR2 SQIVND (reference sequence). This CDR3 reads CASKGREQFF. The CDR3 DNA follows: TGTGCCAGTAAGGGTCGGGAGCAGTTCTTC. The full variable domain, in which reference TRBV19 and TRBJ2-1 provide the parts outside the CDR3, is DGGITQSPKYLFRKEGQNVTLSCEQNLNHDAMYWYRQDPGQGLRLIYYSQIVNDFQKGDIAEGYSVSREKKESFPLTVTSAQKNPTAFYLCASKGREQFFGPGTRLTVL.

Only a few counts were recorded for this clonotype. The rearrangement uses TRBV29-1 and TRBJ2-5; TRBD1 aligns across 7 bases. In germline, CDR1 is SQVTM, CDR2 ANQGSEA. J was trimmed by 5 bases and V by 7 bases; bases with no gene match: 7. The CDR3 runs 12 residues. CDR3 protein: CSEQGNRETQYF. CDR3 sequence (DNA): TGCAGCGAACAGGGGAACAGGGAGACCCAGTACTTC.

For the CDR3, the DNA is TGTGCTAGTGGTTTGGGCAGGGTGGAGACCCAGTACTTC. Protein sequence: CASGLGRVETQYF. The genes are TRBV12-5 and TRBJ2-5; weak D call: TRBD1 (5 bases). Looked up from germline, CDR1 is LGHNT and CDR2 is FRNRAP. The CDR3 is 13 amino acids. V lost 1 base, J lost 5 bases, and 8 bases lay in between.

This sequence joins TRBV19 and TRBJ2-2, with TRBD2 matching 9 bases. The CDR3 runs to 17 residues. Germline V gives CDR1 LNHDA, CDR2 SQIVND (reference sequence). Unmatched junction bases numbered 6, after V lost 3 bases and J lost 1 base. The CDR3 sequence is CASSIVAGGLNTGELFF. The CDR3 DNA is TGTGCCAGTAGTATTGTTGCGGGGGGGCTGAACACCGGGGAGCTGTTTTTT.

V is TRBV27 and J is TRBJ2-7, with D tentatively TRBD1 (5 bases). Germline-derived CDR1 and CDR2 are MNHEY and SMNVEV (reference sequence). CDR3 length equals 15 residues. V lost 0 bases and J lost 5, with 14 bases in between. CDR3 loop: CASSLSPPAGNEQYF. CDR3 sequence (DNA): TGTGCCAGCAGTTTATCCCCCCCGGCAGGGAACGAGCAGTACTTC.

The chain recombines TRBV19 with TRBJ1-5; D possibly corresponds to TRBD1 (5 bases). Between the trimmed V and J ends, which lost 9 bases and 6 bases, there was a span of 15 bases. The germline gives CDR1 LNHDA, CDR2 SQIVND (reference sequence). CDR3 length: 13 amino acids. CDR3 sequence (DNA): TGTGCCAGCCGGCGGGGGGGGTTTCAGCCCCAGCATTTT. This encodes CASRRGGFQPQHF.

This clonotype turned up a few times. This sequence joins TRBV12-3 or TRBV12-4 and TRBJ1-6; D gene ambiguous. The V end was cut by 6 bases, the J end by 10 bases, with 16 bases between. The CDR3 has 14 residues. The CDR3 spells CASSPDGLGSPLHF. The CDR3 DNA is TGTGCCAGCAGCCCGGACGGGTTGGGCTCACCCCTCCACTTT.

The chain recombines TRBV6-5 with TRBJ2-7; the match to TRBD1 covers 11 bases. This CDR3 comprises 14 residues. The J segment lost 7 bases and the V segment lost 6 bases, leaving 8 bases of the junction unmatched. Germline CDR1 is MNHEY and CDR2 is SVGAGI. In DNA, the CDR3 is TGTGCCAGCAGGGCCGGGACAGGGGGTCGAGAGCAGTACTTC. Protein sequence: CASRAGTGGREQYF.

A few counts support this clonotype. V and J are TRBV6-5 and TRBJ1-5; D remains ambiguous. The CDR3 is made up of 13 amino acids. V was shortened by 2 bases and J by 6 bases, with 8 bases between the two germline ends. The germline V gene encodes CDR1 MNHEY and CDR2 SVGAGI. CDR3 nucleotide sequence: TGTGCCAGCAGTTACAGGGTCGGTCAGCCCCAGCATTTT. Translated, it gives CASSYRVGQPQHF.

This clonotype was counted a few times. V gene TRBV7-9 combines with J gene TRBJ2-7; 10 bases agree with TRBD2. CDR1 is SEHNR and CDR2 is FQNEAQ in the germline V gene (reference sequence). This CDR3 contains 16 residues. V shed 4 bases and J 3 bases; nucleotides not matched to a gene: 9. This CDR3 is CASSYGLAAVGYEQYF. The CDR3 region has the DNA TGTGCCAGCAGCTACGGACTAGCGGCCGTGGGCTACGAGCAGTACTTC.

The rearrangement uses TRBV28 and TRBJ1-6; D is perhaps TRBD1 (5 bases). This CDR3 contains 18 residues. V was trimmed by 3 bases and J by 0 bases, leaving 15 bases between them. Germline V CDR1 and CDR2: MDHEN, SYDVKM. CDR3 bases: TGTGCCAGCAGTTTTTCCCCAGGGAGTAGCTCCTATAATTCACCCCTCCACTTT. It translates to CASSFSPGSSSYNSPLHF.

The rearrangement joins TRBV20-1 to TRBJ2-7; D tentatively reads TRBD1 or TRBD2 (6 bases each). Trimming removed 6 bases at V and 4 bases at J, with 10 bases between. The CDR3 contains 11 residues. CDR1 is DFQATT, CDR2 SNEGSKA, per germline (reference sequence). CDR3 DNA: TGCAGTGCCCGAGGGGGGTACGAGCAGTACGTC. Protein: CSARGGYEQYV.

Concerning this clonotype itself: At one boundary the junction diverges from the germline segment, which might be a read error. V usage is TRBV6-5 and J usage is TRBJ1-2; D is undetermined. The germline V gene has CDR1 MNHEY and CDR2 SVGAGI. The CDR3 contains 13 residues. CDR3 nucleotide sequence: TGTGCCAGCAGTCCCTCGGACGGGTTTGGGATCATCTTC. Protein sequence: CASSPSDGFGIIF.

This clonotype was counted a few times. The chain links TRBV12-3 or TRBV12-4 to TRBJ2-2; no definite D call. The CDR3 has 14 residues. V lost 6 bases and J lost 0, with 8 bases in between. The CDR3 here is CASSPLSNTGELFF. CDR3 nucleotides: TGTGCCAGCAGCCCCTTGTCGAACACCGGGGAGCTGTTTTTT.

This clonotype was seen a handful of times. V usage is TRBV12-3 or TRBV12-4 and J usage is TRBJ1-1, with D tentatively TRBD1 (6 bases). The CDR3 has 15 amino acids. V shed 6 bases and J shed 1 base, with 15 bases lying between them. The CDR3 loop reads CASSQVGGSNTEAFF. The CDR3 nucleotides are TGTGCCAGCAGCCAGGTCGGGGGCTCGAACACTGAAGCTTTCTTT.

This clonotype was detected a few times. The germline gene is not matched at one end of the junction; a read error may be the cause. The chain uses TRBV7-2 and TRBJ2-5, with D hard to call. Per the germline V gene, CDR1 is SGHTA and CDR2 is FQGNSA. CDR3 length: 8 amino acids. CDR3 bases: TGTGCCAGCAGCTTCCCCTGCTTC. Protein product: CASSFPCF. Using reference TRBV7-2 and TRBJ2-5 for the parts outside the CDR3, the full variable domain is GAGVSQSPSNKVTEKGKDVELRCDPISGHTALYWYRQSLGQGLEFLIYFQGNSAPDKSGLPSDRFSAERTGGSVSTLTIQRTQQEDSAVYLCASSFPCFGPGTRLLVL.

This clonotype was found once. This chain links TRBV4-3 with TRBJ1-2; 7 nucleotides agree with TRBD1. V trimming: 2 bases; J trimming: 2 bases; junction bases outside the gene matches: 2. Germline V gives CDR1 LGHNA, CDR2 YSLEER. There are 14 residues in the CDR3. CDR3: CASSQLTGNYGYTF. CDR3 DNA sequence: TGCGCCAGCAGCCAACTGACAGGGAACTATGGCTACACCTTC.

This sequence joins TRBV19 and TRBJ1-2, with TRBD1 matching 7 bases. The CDR3 consists of 15 residues. In germline, CDR1 is LNHDA, CDR2 SQIVND (reference sequence). V shed 5 bases, J shed 0 bases, and the junction held 6 bases outside the gene matches. In DNA, the CDR3 is TGTGCCAGTAGTGGAAGGACAGGTTCTAACTATGGCTACACCTTC. Protein sequence: CASSGRTGSNYGYTF.

This clonotype was seen a few times. The chain employs TRBV4-1 and TRBJ2-1; D is possibly TRBD1 (5 bases). Germline-derived CDR1 and CDR2 are MGHRA and YSYEKL. The CDR3 runs to 13 residues. V lost 0 bases, J lost 12 bases, and 12 bases lay in between. CDR3 in amino acids: CASSQDQGIWQFF. CDR3 DNA: TGCGCCAGCAGCCAAGACCAGGGTATCTGGCAGTTCTTC.

In this sample, this clonotype turned up a few times. V gene TRBV29-1 combines with J gene TRBJ1-1; tentatively, D is TRBD1 (5 bases). This CDR3 spans 16 amino acids. Germline V gene sequence: CDR1 SQVTM, CDR2 ANQGSEA. Trimming took 5 bases from V and 0 from J, leaving 19 bases between them. This CDR3 reads CSVFQGTAAMNTEAFF. The CDR3 coding sequence is TGCAGCGTTTTTCAGGGAACGGCTGCAATGAACACTGAAGCTTTCTTT.